This T cell receptor beta chain comes out of a study of persistence of HIV-infected CD4 T cells. Study summary: Suppressive ART had lasted a median of roughly 8 years. General study findings and limits: TCRbeta richness was lower in CMV- and Gag-responding cells than in anti-CD3/anti-CD28-responding cells. Proviral oligoclonality tracked with TCR oligoclonality within the same sorted cells.

An overlapping HIV-1 Gag peptide pool stimulated these cells at roughly 1 ug/peptide/mL. Sorting selected CD4+ T cells upregulating both CD40 ligand and CD69. A note on this clone: Its cognate antigen is unknown.

The V end was cut by 2 bases, the J end by 8 bases, with 13 bases between. The CDR3 has 14 residues. The germline V gene has CDR1 SGHAT and CDR2 FQNNGV. Sequencing used immunoSEQ version 4 in survey mode. Template was genomic DNA at around 10 ng/uL, with up to 1 ug used per sample. TCRdb's table, derived via immunoSEQ multiplex PCR, lists solely in-frame clones and lacks some. The sample has tens of thousands of clones, 70% seen once. The TCR sequence derives from an adult man with HIV who was CMV-seropositive. The genes are TRBV11-2 and TRBJ2-4; the D is unclear. The sequencing here drew on CD4+ T cells sorted from PBMCs after approximately 19-hour stimulation, taken from a patient who received antiretroviral therapy. CDR3 sequence reads: CASSLLGQQDIQYF. In DNA form, the CDR3 reads TGTGCCAGCAGCTTATTAGGGCAGCAGGACATTCAGTACTTC.